Below, 17 T cell receptor beta chains from the same sample are listed, as sequenced in a study of T-cell memory formation after mild COVID-19. Each CDR3 protein is one row after TCRdb ran MiXCR on the 5' RACE reads. This sample has fewer than 250,000 distinct CDR3 sequences; over 9.5% occur once, and the top ten carry 2.5% to 3.5%. Sample: PBMCs or a T cell subset sorted from them (not recorded which). Source of these receptors: a man aged 18 to 35 who had mild COVID-19 (a few samples of this study predate the infection). Cell type and time point are not known.

The rearrangement uses TRBV7-2 and TRBJ1-2; maybe TRBD1 (6 bases). The CDR3 is 14 residues long. Between the trimmed V and J ends, which lost 0 bases and 3 bases, there was a span of 8 bases. The germline CDR1 and CDR2 sequences are SGHTA and FQGNSA. CDR3 DNA: TGTGCCAGCAGCTTAGCGTACAGGGACTATGGCTACACCTTC. Its protein product is CASSLAYRDYGYTF. The full variable domain, rest sourced from reference TRBV7-2 and TRBJ1-2, is GAGVSQSPSNKVTEKGKDVELRCDPISGHTALYWYRQSLGQGLEFLIYFQGNSAPDKSGLPSDRFSAERTGGSVSTLTIQRTQQEDSAVYLCASSLAYRDYGYTFGSGTRLTVV.

The chain carries TRBV7-2 and TRBJ2-3; 13 bases map to TRBD2. Germline CDR1 reads SGHTA; CDR2 reads FQGNSA. CDR3 length: 17 amino acids. Trimming took 3 bases from V and 2 from J; bases not matched to a gene: 5. CDR3 coding DNA: TGTGCCAGCAGCTTGCGACTAGCGGGGGGCGCCACAGATACGCAGTATTTT. Translating it yields CASSLRLAGGATDTQYF.

This clonotype was counted between two and nine times. The chain couples TRBV7-3 to TRBJ2-3; 7 bases match TRBD2. J was trimmed by 0 bases and V by 5 bases; bases with no gene match: 8. Germline CDR1 reads SGHTA; CDR2 reads FQGTGA. This CDR3 comprises 16 residues. The CDR3 DNA is TGTGCCAGCAGCCTCCAGACTAGCCGAAGCACAGATACGCAGTATTTT. This encodes CASSLQTSRSTDTQYF.

This rearrangement joins TRBV29-1 to TRBJ1-2; D might be TRBD1 (5 bases). This CDR3 comprises 15 residues. Trimming pared 5 bases from V and 4 bases from J, leaving 20 bases between. CDR1 is SQVTM and CDR2 is ANQGSEA in the germline V gene. CDR3 nucleotide sequence: TGCAGCGTTATAAACTCTCCGCGTGGGGGCTATGGCTACACCTTC. Encoded protein: CSVINSPRGGYGYTF.

This clonotype has only a few counts. The chain employs TRBV10-1 and TRBJ2-3; D remains unclear. CDR3 size: 13 residues. Trimming pared 3 bases from V and 3 bases from J, leaving 7 bases between. Per the germline V gene, CDR1 is WNHNN and CDR2 is SYGVQD (reference sequence). The CDR3 is CASSEVATDTQYF. Written as DNA, the CDR3 is TGCGCCAGCAGTGAAGTCGCAACAGATACGCAGTATTTT.

This clonotype was seen at least ten times. The chain has TRBV7-6 and TRBJ2-7; 7 bases map to TRBD1. Germline CDR1 reads SGHVS; CDR2 reads FNYEAQ. The CDR3 loop spans 15 amino acids. J lost 2 bases, V lost 5 bases, and 9 bases had no gene match. The CDR3 reads CASSPVTGRTYEQYF. CDR3 DNA: TGTGCCAGCAGCCCCGTGACAGGGCGTACCTACGAGCAGTACTTC.

This clonotype ranks as medium-sized (0.01 to 0.1%). This chain uses TRBV5-1 with TRBJ1-5, with D unclear. Trimming took 1 base from V and 4 from J, leaving 6 bases between them. The CDR3 totals 13 residues. Germline CDR1 SGHRS, CDR2 YFSETQ. CDR3 nucleotide sequence: TGCGCCAGCAGCTTGAACGGAAATCAGCCCCAGCATTTT. It yields the protein CASSLNGNQPQHF.

The rearrangement joins TRBV4-1 to TRBJ1-1, with no clear D. The germline gives CDR1 MGHRA, CDR2 YSYEKL. The CDR3 consists of 17 residues. V was trimmed by 4 bases and J by 0 bases, leaving 18 bases between them. The CDR3 here is CASSPHLSGRVNTEAFF. The CDR3 DNA sequence: TGCGCCAGCAGCCCGCACCTCTCGGGGAGGGTGAACACTGAAGCTTTCTTT.

There are a few counts of this clonotype. The chain carries TRBV14 and TRBJ1-1, with D uncertain. The CDR3 runs to 15 residues. Germline CDR1 SGHDN, CDR2 FVKESK. Deletions cut 6 bases from V and 3 bases from J, with 17 bases between. The CDR3 here is CASRSSVSYYTEAFF. CDR3 nucleotide sequence: TGTGCCAGCAGGTCCTCCGTGAGTTACTACACTGAAGCTTTCTTT.

This clonotype was seen at least ten times. The gene calls are TRBV29-1 and TRBJ2-3; D unclear. The V gene's germline CDR1 is SQVTM and CDR2 ANQGSEA. V was pared by 5 bases and J by 0 bases, with 9 bases between. The CDR3 loop spans 13 amino acids. As DNA, the CDR3 is TGCAGCGTTAACGTGGGGAGCACAGATACGCAGTATTTT. It codes for CSVNVGSTDTQYF.

This clonotype was seen more than once but under ten times. This chain links TRBV5-4 with TRBJ2-5; the D gene is possibly TRBD2 (5 bases). In germline, CDR1 is SGHNT, CDR2 YYREEE (reference sequence). This CDR3 comprises 14 residues. Between the trimmed V and J ends, which lost 0 bases and 5 bases, there was a span of 11 bases. The CDR3 protein is CASSLGAEKETQYF. The CDR3 region has the DNA TGTGCCAGCAGCTTGGGAGCGGAAAAGGAGACCCAGTACTTC.

This clonotype was counted between two and nine times. The gene calls are TRBV20-1 and TRBJ2-1; weak D call: TRBD2 (5 bases). Germline V gene sequence: CDR1 DFQATT, CDR2 SNEGSKA (reference sequence). Deletions cut 3 bases from V and 8 bases from J, with 11 bases between. CDR3 length equals 12 residues. DNA of the CDR3: TGCAGTGCTAGTAAGGAGGCCCATGAGCAGTTCTTC. Residues: CSASKEAHEQFF.

This clonotype was found once. The chain joins TRBV20-1 to TRBJ2-2; D might be TRBD1 or TRBD2, each matching 5 bases. Germline CDR1 DFQATT, CDR2 SNEGSKA (reference sequence). V lost 5 bases to trimming and J lost 9 bases, with 10 bases between them. This CDR3 spans 11 amino acids. The CDR3 spells CSAEGNRELFF. The CDR3 nucleotides are TGCAGTGCTGAGGGGAATAGGGAGCTGTTTTTT.

This clonotype was seen more than once but under ten times. The chain has TRBV13 and TRBJ2-7, with D maybe TRBD2 (6 bases). This CDR3 comprises 14 residues. V was shortened by 5 bases and J by 4 bases, with 15 bases between the two germline ends. Germline CDR1 and CDR2: PRHDT and FYEKMQ (reference sequence). The CDR3 protein is CASSASGRQYEQYF. The CDR3, as DNA: TGTGCCAGCAGCGCATCCGGGAGACAGTACGAGCAGTACTTC.

Ten or more counts support this clonotype. The rearrangement links TRBV12-3 or TRBV12-4 to TRBJ2-1; 13 nucleotides match TRBD2. J lost 9 bases, V lost 3 bases, and 5 bases had no gene match. This CDR3 is 15 amino acids long. CDR3 protein: CASSFLTSGGSEQFF. The CDR3 DNA reads as TGTGCCAGCAGTTTCTTGACTAGCGGGGGGTCTGAGCAGTTCTTC.

The genes are TRBV9 and TRBJ2-3, with D uncertain. Germline V gene data show CDR1 as SGDLS and CDR2 as YYNGEE. This CDR3 has 16 residues. V lost 4 bases to trimming and J lost 0 bases, with 15 bases between them. DNA of the CDR3: TGTGCCAGCAGCTACTCGATCGGACGGAGCACAGATACGCAGTATTTT. This encodes CASSYSIGRSTDTQYF.

This clonotype was recorded many times. The V call is TRBV25-1, the J call TRBJ2-3, with D perhaps TRBD1 (6 bases). Trimming took 7 bases from V and 2 from J, leaving 10 bases between them. CDR1 and CDR2 (germline): MGHDK, SYGVNS. The CDR3 spans 13 residues. The CDR3 nucleotides are TGTGCCAGCAAAGGGGGTCTCACAGATACGCAGTATTTT. It specifies CASKGGLTDTQYF. The full variable domain, with the rest looked up from reference TRBV25-1 and TRBJ2-3, is EADIYQTPRYLVIGTGKKITLECSQTMGHDKMYWYQQDPGMELHLIHYSYGVNSTEKGDLSSESTVSRIRTEHFPLTLESARPSHTSQYLCASKGGLTDTQYFGPGTRLTVL.